A single sample is the source of the 12 T cell receptor beta chains below, sequenced in a study of Graves' ophthalmopathy and Graves' hyperthyroidism. The authors amplified TCR beta CDR3 regions from RNA transcripts. First-round RT-PCR used HTBI primers; second-round multiplex PCR followed. TCRdb reprocessed the multiplex PCR reads with MiXCR, giving one entry per CDR3 protein. This sample has a few hundred thousand distinct CDR3 sequences, with around 21% found just once. Source material: peripheral blood. These receptors were collected from a woman aged 18-29 years with stable Graves' hyperthyroidism.

Many counts were recorded for this clonotype. This rearrangement joins TRBV27 to TRBJ2-7; TRBD2 matches at 8 bases. This CDR3 comprises 13 residues. Trimming cost V 8 bases and J 1 base; bases outside gene matches: 4. Germline V gene sequence: CDR1 MNHEY, CDR2 SMNVEV (reference sequence). CDR3 sequence reads: CASRLASSYEQYF. DNA of the CDR3: TGTGCCAGCCGACTAGCGAGTTCCTACGAGCAGTACTTC.

This clonotype rates as medium-sized. V usage is TRBV7-2 and J usage is TRBJ1-2; possibly TRBD1 for D (6 bases). Germline lookup yields CDR1 SGHTA and CDR2 FQGNSA. V was cut by 2 bases and J by 5 bases, with 9 bases left in between. There are 13 residues in the CDR3. The CDR3 here is CASSLQGIYGYTF. The DNA of the CDR3 is TGTGCCAGCAGCTTACAGGGGATATATGGCTACACCTTC.

This clonotype was recorded a few times. The rearrangement uses TRBV4-3 and TRBJ2-5, with TRBD2 matching 10 bases. Germline values: CDR1 LGHNA, CDR2 YSLEER. Losses at the gene ends were 5 bases for V and 5 bases for J; bases not matched to a gene: 8. The CDR3 runs 15 residues. CDR3 sequence (DNA): TGCGCCAGCAGCTCCCTAGCGGGAGAGGGTGAGACCCAGTACTTC. This gives the protein CASSSLAGEGETQYF.

This clonotype occurred many times. This chain connects TRBV12-3 or TRBV12-4 to TRBJ1-1; D is unresolved. The CDR3 covers 15 residues. The V end lost 6 bases, the J end lost 1 base, and 15 bases lay between the germline ends. In DNA, the CDR3 is TGTGCCAGCAGATTGGACCGTTTGTCGAACACTGAAGCTTTCTTT. Translation: CASRLDRLSNTEAFF.

This clonotype was counted many times. J is TRBJ2-5 and V is TRBV5-6; the match to TRBD2 covers 8 bases. Germline CDR1 SGHDT, CDR2 YYEEEE. The V and J ends lost 1 base and 4 bases, in that order; junction bases with no gene match: 15. The CDR3 length is 18 residues. This CDR3 reads CASSLMTDIGRVRETQYF. The CDR3 region has the DNA TGTGCCAGCAGCTTGATGACGGATATCGGGAGGGTCAGAGAGACCCAGTACTTC.

About this clonotype: Given a much more abundant clone one base away, this may be a read error. The rearrangement joins TRBV10-3 to TRBJ2-6; TRBD1 is a possible D gene (5 bases). This CDR3 has 16 residues. Trimming removed 5 bases from V and 0 bases from J, with 11 bases in between. Germline assignment: CDR1 ENHRY and CDR2 SYGVKD. The DNA for the CDR3 is TGTGCCATCAGTAACCAGGGTTTCTCTGGGGCCAACGTCCTGACTTTC. As protein: CAISNQGFSGANVLTF.

This clonotype has a count of ten or more. This rearrangement joins TRBV18 to TRBJ1-1, with 8 bases matching TRBD1. After removal of 5 bases from V and 1 base from J, the junction contained 3 bases not matched to a gene. Germline V CDR1 and CDR2: KGHSH, LQKENI. This CDR3 comprises 14 residues. The CDR3 nucleotides are TGTGCCAGCTCATCGGGACAGGCGAACACTGAAGCTTTCTTT. The encoded protein is CASSSGQANTEAFF.

The rearrangement links TRBV7-6 to TRBJ1-2, with TRBD1 as a possible D gene (6 bases). Germline loops: CDR1 SGHVS, CDR2 FNYEAQ. The CDR3 has 13 residues. With 2 bases removed from V and 6 bases from J, the gap between germline ends came to 10 bases. The CDR3 DNA reads as TGTGCCAGCAGCTTATACAGGGATGATGGCTACACCTTC. Its protein product is CASSLYRDDGYTF.

The chain is built from TRBV6-9 and TRBJ2-5; D not resolved. Per the germline V gene, CDR1 is MNHGY and CDR2 is SVAAGI. V lost 7 bases and J lost 5, with 8 bases in between. This CDR3 spans 11 amino acids. The CDR3: CASKLGETQYF. The CDR3 DNA follows: TGTGCCAGCAAGTTGGGGGAGACCCAGTACTTC.

This clonotype has a count of ten or more. This chain connects TRBV24-1 to TRBJ1-5; TRBD1 might be the D (5 bases). CDR1 and CDR2 from the germline V gene are KGHDR and SFDVKD. V was trimmed by 2 bases and J by 9 bases, leaving 10 bases between them. The length of the CDR3 is 13 residues. CDR3 protein: CATSDSPGGPQHF. The CDR3 DNA follows: TGTGCCACCAGTGATTCGCCCGGGGGGCCCCAGCATTTT.

This clonotype was picked up a small number of times. The chain combines TRBV29-1 with TRBJ1-1; TRBD1 might be the D (5 bases). Germline assignment: CDR1 SQVTM and CDR2 ANQGSEA. Trimming cost V 4 bases and J 7 bases, with 19 bases left between them. This CDR3 comprises 14 residues. The CDR3 spells CSVGAGLLDSEAFF. Here the CDR3 DNA reads TGCAGCGTTGGAGCTGGACTCCTAGACAGTGAAGCTTTCTTT.

The table lists this clonotype with many counts. J is TRBJ1-3 and V is TRBV12-3 or TRBV12-4; the D gene is possibly TRBD1 (5 bases). V was shortened by 3 bases and J by 9 bases, with 12 bases between the two germline ends. There are 13 residues in the CDR3. The CDR3 nucleotides read TGTGCCAGCAGTTTCGGCCAGGGCGGCACCATATATTTT. It yields the protein CASSFGQGGTIYF.